This T cell receptor beta chain came from a study of T cells in tuberculosis listed by TCRdb under 2018. About the full investigation: To characterize T cells specific for the mycobacterial lipid antigen glucose monomycolate (GMM), the study used CD1B tetramers together with high-throughput TCR immunosequencing.

In regard to this clone: No much larger clone is present one base from it, and per-base qualities are unavailable.

The cysteine opens and the phenylalanine closes a CDR3 of 18 amino acids. The DNA shown is the 54-base CDR3, in frame from base 1. The germline V and J ends show losses of 3 bases and 4 bases respectively, and no gene match explains 14 bases of the junction. Sequences SGDLS (CDR1) and YYNGEE (CDR2) are obtained from the germline V gene. Thawed, overnight-rested PBMC were stained with GMM-loaded CD1B tetramer, a Live/Dead dye and anti-CD3, then sorted on a FACS Aria II. CD1B tetramers were loaded with C32 glucose monomycolate purified from Rhodococcus equi. Before cryopreservation, the PBMC used for tetramer sorting had been depleted of CD14-expressing monocytes for a separate study. About 100,000 tetramer-negative cells were sorted from each donor and analyzed alongside the tetramer-positive cells. GMM-loaded CD1B tetramers were used to sort antigen-specific T cells from several healthy South African adults.

TCR-alpha and TCR-beta chains were sequenced unpaired, so chain pairing information was not available. The immunoSEQ multiplex PCR assay was used to generate TCR libraries, with TCR-beta and/or TCR-alpha/delta assays applied to each sample. The amplified TCR libraries were sequenced on the Illumina high-throughput platform. Under the source paper's analysis protocol: Clustering and dimensionality reduction relied on pairwise TCRdist distances among GMM-specific receptors from T cells that were either sorted ex vivo or expanded in vitro. Sequence motifs defined by gene usage and CDR3 content were tested for enrichment in tetramer-positive versus tetramer-negative populations. Drawn from immuneACCESS, this table holds only the in-frame rearrangements with V and J called that TCRdb kept. Clones are partly lost; checked studies trace under half to an unresolved V gene and leave the rest unexplained. The V and J calls and clone size were taken over from that table, and D and trimming were inferred from the DNA. This sample is represented by 55,000 to 65,000 clones; around 86% of them were singletons. The top ten clones comprise roughly 13% of the sample.

Summary of the overall study and its limitations: T cells that bind the CD1B-GMM tetramer with low affinity may not have been captured by the stringent sort gate.

Sequences were obtained from CD1b-GMM tetramer-negative cells sorted from PBMCs. In light of the paper, this sample's cell subset or site label describes: T cells not binding CD1B-GMM tetramer, sorted from same donor. Here the chain combines TRBV9 and TRBJ2-3; 10 bases in the middle match TRBD2. The TCR comes from an adult woman with latent tuberculosis. The CDR3 in this case is CASSGTSGGSGGADTQYF. The nucleotides are TGTGCCAGCAGCGGGACGTCGGGTGGGAGCGGGGGGGCAGATACGCAGTATTTT.